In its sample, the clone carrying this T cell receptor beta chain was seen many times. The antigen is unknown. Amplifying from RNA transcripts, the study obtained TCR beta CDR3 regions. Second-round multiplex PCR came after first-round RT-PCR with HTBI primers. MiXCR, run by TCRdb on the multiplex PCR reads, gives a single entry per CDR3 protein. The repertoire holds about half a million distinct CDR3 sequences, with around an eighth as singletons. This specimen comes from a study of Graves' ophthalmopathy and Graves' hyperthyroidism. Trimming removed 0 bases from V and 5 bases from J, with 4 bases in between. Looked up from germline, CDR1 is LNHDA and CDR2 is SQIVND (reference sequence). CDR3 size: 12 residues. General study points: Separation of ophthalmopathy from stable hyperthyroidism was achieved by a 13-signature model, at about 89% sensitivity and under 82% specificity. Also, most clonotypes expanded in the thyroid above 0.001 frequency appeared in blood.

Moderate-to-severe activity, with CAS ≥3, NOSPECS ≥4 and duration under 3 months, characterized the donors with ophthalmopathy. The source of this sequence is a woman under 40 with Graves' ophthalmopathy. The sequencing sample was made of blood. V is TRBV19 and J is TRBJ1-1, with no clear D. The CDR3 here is CASSIEDTEAFF. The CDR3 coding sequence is TGTGCCAGTAGTATAGAGGATACTGAAGCTTTCTTT.